A single sample gave rise to the 25 T cell receptor beta chains below, sequenced in a study of blood T cells in healthy people across ages. For the second PCR, which ran for roughly 7 to 11 cycles, a sample-barcoded 5' primer and a J-beta primer mix were used. TCRdb passed the 5' RACE reads through MiXCR, listing each CDR3 protein once. The sample has around 320,000 distinct CDR3 sequences; 27% are singletons. The sequencing input was blood. Receptors originate from a woman aged 65 to 85 in good health.

This clonotype has a single count. The chain couples TRBV29-1 to TRBJ2-7; maybe TRBD1 (5 bases). V was trimmed by 4 bases and J by 3 bases, leaving 16 bases between them. The germline gives CDR1 SQVTM, CDR2 ANQGSEA. The CDR3 spans 14 residues. CDR3 DNA sequence: TGCAGCGTTGCTTCACAGGTATTTGGCTACGAGCAGTACTTC. It codes for CSVASQVFGYEQYF.

V is TRBV3-1 and J is TRBJ2-3, with a possible D match to TRBD1 (5 bases). Germline V gene data show CDR1 as LGHDT and CDR2 as YNNKEL (reference sequence). V gave up 4 bases and J gave up 1 base, with 15 bases separating them. The CDR3 has 16 residues. The CDR3 spells CASSPTGQDRTDTQYF. Written as DNA, the CDR3 is TGTGCCAGCAGCCCCACAGGTCAAGATCGCACAGATACGCAGTATTTT.

This clonotype has just a few counts. The V and J genes are TRBV5-1 and TRBJ1-1; D call uncertain. This CDR3 is 11 amino acids long. Germline V gene lookup returns CDR1 SGHRS and CDR2 YFSETQ. Trimming stripped 0 bases from V and 8 bases from J, with 5 bases between. CDR3 nucleotides: TGCGCCAGCAGCTTGGACCGGGAAGCTTTCTTT. Its protein product is CASSLDREAFF.

Here the CDR3 reads CSVEGRFYGYTF. As DNA, the CDR3 is TGCAGCGTTGAGGGGCGGTTCTATGGCTACACCTTC. The genes are TRBV29-1 and TRBJ1-2, with D possibly TRBD1 on 5 matching bases. The V end was cut by 3 bases, the J end by 4 bases, with 9 bases between. Germline CDR1 is SQVTM and CDR2 is ANQGSEA. CDR3 size: 12 residues.

V and J are TRBV11-2 and TRBJ2-7; the match to TRBD1 covers 9 bases. This CDR3 contains 16 residues. Germline V CDR1 and CDR2: SGHAT, FQNNGV. The V segment lost 0 bases and the J segment 4 bases; nucleotides outside the gene matches: 7. The CDR3 coding sequence is TGTGCCAGCAGCTTAGATCAAACAGGGGGCTTATACGAGCAGTACTTC. Its translation: CASSLDQTGGLYEQYF.

The rearrangement uses TRBV4-3 and TRBJ2-1; D not certain. The CDR3 is made up of 13 amino acids. V lost 0 bases to trimming and J lost 8 bases, with 8 bases between them. Looked up from germline, CDR1 is LGHNA and CDR2 is YSLEER. CDR3 region: CASSQDWQDEQFF. DNA of the CDR3: TGCGCCAGCAGCCAAGATTGGCAGGATGAGCAGTTCTTC.

This chain connects TRBV10-3 to TRBJ1-1, with 7 positions matching TRBD1. Germline values: CDR1 ENHRY, CDR2 SYGVKD. With 1 base clipped from V and 4 bases from J, the junction kept 6 bases outside the gene matches. The CDR3 is 15 residues long. DNA for the CDR3: TGTGCCATCAGTGAGTTAAACCGACAGGGCACTGAAGCTTTCTTT. Translation gives CAISELNRQGTEAFF.

The table lists this clonotype with a few counts. The J gene is TRBJ2-1, the V gene TRBV19, with 12 bases that match TRBD2. The CDR3 is made up of 15 amino acids. CDR1 and CDR2 from the germline V gene are LNHDA and SQIVND (reference sequence). The ends lost 4 bases at V and 6 bases at J; junction bases unmatched: 4. The CDR3 reads CASSNPLAGGNEQFF. In DNA form, the CDR3 reads TGTGCCAGTAGTAACCCACTAGCGGGAGGCAATGAGCAGTTCTTC.

This rearrangement joins TRBV5-5 to TRBJ1-1; 11 bases match TRBD1. The CDR3 sequence is 14 residues long. Per germline, CDR1 SGHKS and CDR2 YYEKEE (reference sequence). V lost 4 bases, J lost 10 bases, and 9 bases stayed unmatched. This CDR3 reads CASSRGQGEMGAFF. The CDR3 region has the DNA TGTGCCAGCAGCCGGGGACAGGGGGAAATGGGAGCTTTCTTT.

The genes are TRBV6-2 or TRBV6-3 and TRBJ1-1; D possibly corresponds to TRBD1 (5 bases). The CDR3 has 14 amino acids. Germline loops: CDR1 MNHEY, CDR2 SVGEGT. V lost 4 bases and J 3 bases, leaving 12 bases between the germline ends. CDR3 nucleotides: TGTGCCAGCAGTTCCGCGGGAGGGGACACTGAAGCTTTCTTT. This gives the protein CASSSAGGDTEAFF.

The genes are TRBV6-1 and TRBJ2-7; 9 nucleotides match TRBD1. CDR1 is MNHNS, CDR2 SASEGT, per germline. This CDR3 is built from 16 residues. The J segment lost 6 bases and the V segment lost 5 bases, leaving 14 bases of the junction unmatched. The CDR3 DNA follows: TGTGCCAGCAGTAAAACTTCGACAGGGGGGCGCCGCGAGCAGTACTTC. Amino acid sequence: CASSKTSTGGRREQYF.

This clonotype was seen a handful of times. The chain has TRBV3-1 and TRBJ2-5; D may be TRBD2 (7 bases). CDR1 LGHDT and CDR2 YNNKEL come from the germline V gene (reference sequence). CDR3 length equals 15 residues. The V end lost 2 bases, the J end lost 13 bases, and 23 bases lay between the germline ends. The chain's CDR3 is CASSQRGGTPGSWYF. In DNA, the CDR3 is TGTGCCAGCAGCCAAAGGGGGGGGACTCCAGGATCGTGGTACTTC.

This clonotype has just a few counts. The gene calls are TRBV15 and TRBJ1-4, with D possibly matching TRBD1 (5 bases). The ends were cut back, 11 bases at V and 7 bases at J, with 14 bases in the middle. The CDR3 is 12 residues long. Germline CDR1 reads LNHNV; CDR2 reads YYDKDF (reference sequence). CDR3 DNA sequence: TGTGCCGCTCGAACAGGACGTGAAAAACTGTTTTTT. Amino acids: CAARTGREKLFF.

This clonotype has a handful of counts. This chain joins TRBV28 and TRBJ1-1; D might be TRBD1 (5 bases). This CDR3 has 13 amino acids. The germline CDR1 and CDR2 sequences are MDHEN and SYDVKM. The V gene lost 3 bases and the J gene lost 4 bases, with 9 bases spanning the gap. Written as DNA, the CDR3 is TGTGCCAGCAGTTTTGGGGGACGCACTGAAGCTTTCTTT. The encoded protein is CASSFGGRTEAFF.

This clonotype came up a few times. This chain connects TRBV29-1 to TRBJ2-6; no definite D call. This CDR3 is built from 14 residues. V dropped 1 base and J dropped 0 bases, with 4 bases sitting between them. Per germline, CDR1 SQVTM and CDR2 ANQGSEA. The CDR3 loop reads CSVEGASGANVLTF. The CDR3 nucleotides read TGCAGCGTTGAAGGGGCCTCTGGGGCCAACGTCCTGACTTTC.

The chain carries TRBV7-9 and TRBJ2-3; D unclear. The germline V gene has CDR1 SEHNR and CDR2 FQNEAQ (reference sequence). The CDR3 has 13 amino acids. V was clipped by 1 base and J by 6 bases, with 8 bases between them. The CDR3 protein is CASSLDPRDTQYF. The CDR3 DNA follows: TGTGCCAGCAGCTTAGACCCAAGGGATACGCAGTATTTT.

This chain uses TRBV28 with TRBJ2-5, with 11 bases identical to TRBD1. The closer fit of TRBJ2-7 to the DNA end suggests the J call may be wrong. Germline V gives CDR1 MDHEN, CDR2 SYDVKM. This CDR3 comprises 13 residues. CDR3 coding DNA: TGTGCCAGCCTGGGACAGGGGGTTAACGAGCAGTACTTC. Its translation is CASLGQGVNEQYF.

The V call is TRBV28, the J call TRBJ2-3, with 9 nucleotides matching TRBD2. CDR1 MDHEN and CDR2 SYDVKM come from the germline V gene. There are 14 residues in the CDR3. The V segment lost 6 bases and the J segment 6 bases; nucleotides outside the gene matches: 7. CDR3 nucleotides: TGTGCCAGCAGCCGTACTAGCGGGTGGGATACGCAGTATTTT. Its translation is CASSRTSGWDTQYF. The full variable domain, with the rest looked up from reference TRBV28 and TRBJ2-3, is DVKVTQSSRYLVKRTGEKVFLECVQDMDHENMFWYRQDPGLGLRLIYFSYDVKMKEKGDIPEGYSVSREKKERFSLILESASTNQTSMYLCASSRTSGWDTQYFGPGTRLTVL.

This clonotype was seen a few times. This chain joins TRBV15 and TRBJ2-1; possible D gene TRBD2, 6 bases. The CDR3 contains 14 residues. Trimming took 5 bases from V and 8 from J, leaving 16 bases between them. Germline assignment: CDR1 LNHNV and CDR2 YYDKDF (reference sequence). DNA for the CDR3: TGTGCCACCAGCCTCGGCGGGACTTTCGATGAGCAGTTCTTC. It encodes CATSLGGTFDEQFF.

V usage is TRBV14 and J usage is TRBJ2-7; D might be TRBD1 (6 bases). Germline CDR1 is SGHDN and CDR2 is FVKESK. The CDR3 has 15 amino acids. Trimming pared 0 bases from V and 1 base from J, leaving 10 bases between. The DNA of the CDR3 is TGTGCCAGCAGCCAAGAATACAGGGTTTCCTACGAGCAGTACTTC. Translated: CASSQEYRVSYEQYF.

The V call is TRBV6-1, the J call TRBJ1-5; the D is unclear. Trimming removed 4 bases at V and 1 base at J, with 11 bases between. Germline V gene data show CDR1 as MNHNS and CDR2 as SASEGT. CDR3 length equals 15 residues. This CDR3 is CASSAAGRSNQPQHF. The CDR3 DNA follows: TGTGCCAGCAGTGCGGCCGGGAGGAGCAATCAGCCCCAGCATTTT.

This clonotype came up a few times. This chain joins TRBV5-1 and TRBJ2-2; perhaps TRBD1 as D (5 bases). Trimming took off 3 bases at V and 0 bases at J, with 9 bases between the two ends. There are 15 residues in the CDR3. Looked up from germline, CDR1 is SGHRS and CDR2 is YFSETQ. As DNA, the CDR3 is TGCGCCAGCAGCTCCAGACAGACGAACACCGGGGAGCTGTTTTTT. Its protein product is CASSSRQTNTGELFF.

This clonotype was seen just once. The chain employs TRBV6-5 and TRBJ2-5; TRBD1 matches 8 bases. CDR1 and CDR2 from the germline V gene are MNHEY and SVGAGI. CDR3 length: 16 residues. V lost 2 bases to trimming and J lost 5 bases; unmatched junction nucleotides: 10. The CDR3 DNA sequence: TGTGCCAGCAGTTACACCACAGGGGGTGGGGGTGAGACCCAGTACTTC. Translated: CASSYTTGGGGETQYF.

This clonotype was recorded a few times. The genes are TRBV27 and TRBJ2-7; tentatively, D is TRBD1 or TRBD2 (6 bases each). Trimming left V 4 bases short and J 2 bases short, with 15 bases between. Germline assignment: CDR1 MNHEY and CDR2 SMNVEV (reference sequence). The CDR3 is 15 residues long. CDR3 sequence (DNA): TGTGCCAGCAGTTCCCCGGGGGCCTCAACCTACGAGCAGTACTTC. This translates into CASSSPGASTYEQYF.

The genes are TRBV28 and TRBJ2-3; TRBD2 aligns across 8 bases. V was clipped by 11 bases and J by 3 bases; unmatched bases: 10. CDR3 length: 14 amino acids. The germline CDR1 and CDR2 sequences are MDHEN and SYDVKM. This CDR3 is CACQAGGPTDTQYF. CDR3 nucleotides: TGTGCCTGCCAGGCGGGGGGACCGACAGATACGCAGTATTTT.